This entry describes one T cell receptor beta chain. Sample time point: week 3, after first cycle of checkpoint inhibitor. The source of the sample is a study of blood T cell dynamics during melanoma immunotherapy. Profiling relied on immunoSEQ multiplex PCR, and the TCRdb table lists in-frame clones only, not all of them. The sample has 8,500 to 13,000 clones; approximately 87% are singletons. Sample: blood, taken from a patient treated with checkpoint blockade. The sequence was collected from a human donor with melanoma.

In DNA, the CDR3 is TGTGCCAGCAGCTTACAGGGGCGTGTGAACACTGAAGCTTTCTTT. It encodes CASSLQGRVNTEAFF. The chain uses TRBV7-2 and TRBJ1-1; D is possibly TRBD1 (6 bases). This CDR3 has 15 amino acids. CDR1 and CDR2 from the germline V gene are SGHTA and FQGNSA. Trimming removed 2 bases from V and 0 bases from J, with 10 bases in between. Full variable domain (outside the CDR3, taken from reference TRBV7-2 and TRBJ1-1): GAGVSQSPSNKVTEKGKDVELRCDPISGHTALYWYRQSLGQGLEFLIYFQGNSAPDKSGLPSDRFSAERTGGSVSTLTIQRTQQEDSAVYLCASSLQGRVNTEAFFGQGTRLTVV.